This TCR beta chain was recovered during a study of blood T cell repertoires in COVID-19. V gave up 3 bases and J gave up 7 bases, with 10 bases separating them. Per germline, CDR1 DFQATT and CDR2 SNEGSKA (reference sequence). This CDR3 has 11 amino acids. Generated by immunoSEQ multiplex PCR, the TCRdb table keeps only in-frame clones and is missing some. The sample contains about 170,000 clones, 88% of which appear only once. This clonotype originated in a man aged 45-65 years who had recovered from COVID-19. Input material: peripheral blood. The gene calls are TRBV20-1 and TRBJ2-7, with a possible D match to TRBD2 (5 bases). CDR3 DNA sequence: TGCAGTGCTAGCCTGCGGGCAGAGCAGTACTTC. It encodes CSASLRAEQYF.